This record covers a single TCR beta chain. The data stem from a study of blood T cell repertoires in COVID-19. The V end lost 3 bases, the J end lost 2 bases, and 14 bases lay between the germline ends. The V gene's germline CDR1 is DFQATT and CDR2 SNEGSKA (reference sequence). There are 15 residues in the CDR3. TCRdb keeps only in-frame clones here, not all; method: immunoSEQ multiplex PCR. The sample contains 200,000 to 250,000 clones, 88% of which appear only once. Sequenced material: peripheral blood. The chain employs TRBV20-1 and TRBJ1-3; D perhaps matches TRBD1 (5 bases). This TCR was sampled from a young man with active or convalescent COVID-19. This CDR3 is CSASPSGYTGNTIYF. The CDR3 DNA follows: TGCAGTGCTAGTCCATCAGGGTACACTGGAAACACCATATATTTT.